This TCR beta chain comes out of a study of shared clonotypes between healthy human individuals. General observations from the study: Limitation of the genetic and exposure-history diversity represented came from the few donors. Across subsets, estimated richness was generally greater for naive than for memory populations.

The assay was immunoSEQ multiplex PCR, and TCRdb's table has in-frame clones only and misses some. This sample carries 2 million to 2.5 million clones, around 95% of them seen once, and the ten largest clones take roughly 0.13%. The donors, healthy adults who were HIV-negative, had experienced no recent acute infections or vaccinations. Germline loops: CDR1 SGHRS, CDR2 YFSETQ. V was trimmed by 4 bases and J by 4 bases, leaving 12 bases between them. The CDR3 is made up of 13 amino acids. Concerning this clone itself: Antigen specificity is unknown.

The chain uses TRBV5-1 and TRBJ2-7; D unclear. The TCR comes from a young man in good health. Source material: naive CD4+ T cells sorted from blood. The subset: CD45RA+ positively selected. CDR3 nucleotide sequence: TGCGCCAGCAGCAGGGATCCGACTTACGAGCAGTACTTC. It yields the protein CASSRDPTYEQYF.